These T cell receptor beta chains were read from a single sample in a study of control samples from healthy donors and cancer patients. Measured with immunoSEQ multiplex PCR; TCRdb has only the in-frame clones, and not every one. The table lists roughly 150,000 clones, under 90% of them singletons, with over 4.5% in the top ten. The material sequenced was blood. These receptors came from a man aged 25 to 40 in good health. CDR3s include the opening cysteine and the closing phenylalanine or tryptophan. D genes are given only for firm matches. Clone sizes are given selectively: once, few, many, or a class where the clone is expanded.

v_gene,j_gene,abundance,d_gene,CDR3aa,CDR3nt
TRBV21-1,TRBJ2-1,once,-,CASSKERAGLAGVPGSYNEQFF,TGTGCCAGCAGCAAAGAGCGGGCGGGACTAGCGGGAGTTCCTGGCTCCTACAATGAGCAGTTCTTC
TRBV4-3,TRBJ1-6,-,-,CASGLAQANSPLHF,TGCGCCAGCGGATTAGCGCAGGCCAATTCACCCCTCCACTTT
TRBV6-1,TRBJ1-5,few,-,CASSEYVVPDQPQHF,TGTGCCAGCAGTGAATATGTGGTTCCCGATCAGCCCCAGCATTTT
TRBV24-1,TRBJ2-2,-,TRBD2,CATSDFGLAGDRTGELFF,TGTGCCACCAGTGATTTTGGACTAGCGGGAGATCGTACCGGGGAGCTGTTTTTT
TRBV3-1/TRBV3-2,TRBJ1-2,few,-,CASSQEGPGNFRYTF,TGTGCCAGCAGCCAAGAGGGCCCGGGGAATTTTCGCTACACCTTC
TRBV15,TRBJ2-2,-,TRBD1,CATSAGTGWGTGELFF,TGTGCCACCAGTGCTGGGACAGGGTGGGGCACCGGGGAGCTGTTTTTT
TRBV27,TRBJ2-6,-,-,CASSPRAGANVLTF,TGTGCCAGCAGTCCCAGAGCTGGGGCCAACGTCCTGACTTTC
TRBV5-1,TRBJ1-2,-,-,CASSLLGNYGYTF,TGCGCCAGCAGCTTGTTGGGGAACTATGGCTACACCTTC
TRBV21-1,TRBJ2-7,-,-,CASSNYSGGRSYEQYF,TGTGCCAGCAGCAATTACAGCGGGGGAAGATCCTACGAGCAGTACTTC
TRBV6-6,TRBJ1-3,-,-,CASSSGTVAIGNTIYF,TGTGCCAGCAGTTCCGGGACGGTGGCGATTGGAAACACCATATATTTT
TRBV4-1,TRBJ1-1,-,-,CASSQVGISLMNTEAFF,TGCGCCAGCAGCCAAGTGGGGATTTCCTTAATGAACACTGAAGCTTTCTTT
TRBV6-2/TRBV6-3,TRBJ2-7,-,TRBD1,CASSLDRGDFYEQYF,TGTGCCAGCAGCCTTGACAGGGGTGATTTTTACGAGCAGTACTTC
TRBV10-2,TRBJ1-1,-,TRBD1,CATLTGGTEAFF,TGCGCCACCCTGACAGGGGGCACTGAAGCTTTCTTT
TRBV11-3,TRBJ2-2,-,-,CASSEGLNTGELFF,TGTGCCAGCAGCGAGGGTTTAAACACCGGGGAGCTGTTTTTT
TRBV27,TRBJ1-4,-,-,CASSLNPGFATNEKLFF,TGTGCCAGCAGTTTAAATCCAGGGTTTGCAACTAATGAAAAACTGTTTTTT
TRBV7-2,TRBJ1-2,-,TRBD1,CASSSTGGANYGYTF,TGTGCCAGCAGCTCAACAGGGGGCGCGAACTATGGCTACACCTTC
TRBV5-6,TRBJ2-3,-,-,CASGGTADTQYF,TGTGCCAGCGGCGGGACAGCAGATACGCAGTATTTT
TRBV2,TRBJ2-2,-,TRBD2,CASRGSGRASGELFF,TGTGCCAGCAGAGGAAGCGGGAGGGCCAGCGGGGAGCTGTTTTTT
TRBV5-4,TRBJ1-2,-,-,CASSLSRDYGYTF,TGTGCCAGCAGCTTGTCCAGGGACTATGGCTACACCTTC
TRBV5-1,TRBJ2-1,few,-,CASEAGAFNNEQFF,TGCGCCAGCGAGGCGGGGGCCTTTAACAATGAGCAGTTCTTC
TRBV7-9,TRBJ2-1,few,TRBD1,CASSSTNRGPWEQFF,TGTGCCAGCAGCTCCACGAACAGGGGGCCATGGGAGCAGTTCTTC
TRBV3-1/TRBV3-2,TRBJ1-5,-,-,CASSPVPGGPQPQHF,TGTGCCAGCAGCCCAGTCCCGGGCGGCCCTCAGCCCCAGCATTTT
TRBV5-6,TRBJ1-5,-,TRBD1,CASSFLGTGGNQPQHF,TGTGCCAGCAGTTTTTTAGGGACAGGGGGGAATCAGCCCCAGCATTTT
TRBV19,TRBJ1-2,-,-,CASSTLRQTGNYGYTF,TGTGCCAGTAGTACCCTGCGCCAGACAGGAAACTATGGCTACACCTTC
TRBV5-1,TRBJ2-7,-,TRBD1,CASSPGTGGEQYF,TGCGCCAGCAGCCCCGGCACAGGGGGTGAGCAGTACTTC
TRBV5-1,TRBJ1-1,once,TRBD1,CASGQGRPTEAFF,TGCGCCAGCGGACAGGGGCGCCCCACTGAAGCTTTCTTT
TRBV24-1,TRBJ1-1,-,-,CATSGWGAEAFF,TGTGCCACCAGTGGGTGGGGGGCTGAAGCTTTCTTT
TRBV2,TRBJ1-4,-,-,CASHGVQPNEKLFF,TGTGCCAGCCATGGGGTACAACCTAATGAAAAACTGTTTTTT
TRBV19,TRBJ2-3,-,-,CASSAGTPPDTQYF,TGTGCCAGTAGTGCCGGGACTCCTCCCGATACGCAGTATTTT
TRBV9,TRBJ2-2,-,-,CASRAGLASADGELFF,TGTGCCAGCAGGGCAGGGTTGGCTAGCGCCGACGGGGAGCTGTTTTTT
TRBV7-9,TRBJ1-6,-,-,CASTETLYSPLHF,TGTGCCAGCACGGAAACCCTATATTCACCCCTCCACTTT
TRBV7-2,TRBJ2-7,once,TRBD2,CASSSPVLAGGLSDEQYF,TGTGCCAGCAGCTCACCAGTACTAGCGGGGGGGCTTAGCGACGAGCAGTACTTC
TRBV7-2,TRBJ2-7,-,TRBD2,CASSLLPSGSYEQYF,TGTGCCAGCAGCTTACTCCCTAGCGGATCCTACGAGCAGTACTTC
TRBV5-8,TRBJ1-2,once,-,CASRTGGSPSLNYGYTF,TGTGCCAGCAGGACGGGGGGCTCCCCTTCCCTTAACTATGGCTACACCTTC
TRBV4-1,TRBJ2-7,once,TRBD2,CASSQRLAGNPEQYF,TGCGCCAGCAGCCAGAGACTAGCGGGAAACCCCGAGCAGTACTTC
TRBV7-2,TRBJ1-3,-,-,CASSRTGTERNTIYF,TGTGCCAGCAGCCGCACCGGGACGGAAAGAAACACCATATATTTT
TRBV7-8,TRBJ1-1,-,-,CASSFLFFRRPEPTKGFF,TGTGCCAGCAGCTTCCTTTTTTTCAGGCGTCCAGAGCCGACGAAGGGTTTCTTT
TRBV2,TRBJ2-7,-,-,CASSDAGRQYF,TGTGCCAGCAGTGACGCGGGGCGGCAGTACTTC
TRBV7-9,TRBJ2-7,-,TRBD1,CASSLGQGAIYEQYF,TGTGCCAGCAGCTTAGGACAGGGGGCGATATACGAGCAGTACTTC
TRBV6-2/TRBV6-3,TRBJ1-1,-,-,CASSWTAMNTEAFF,TGTGCCAGCAGTTGGACAGCCATGAACACTGAAGCTTTCTTT
TRBV11-2,TRBJ2-7,-,-,CASSSRQEGFYEQYF,TGTGCCAGCAGCTCCAGACAGGAGGGTTTCTACGAGCAGTACTTC
TRBV4-1,TRBJ2-2,few,-,CASSKGQGAGELFF,TGCGCCAGCAGCAAAGGCCAAGGGGCCGGGGAGCTGTTTTTT
TRBV7-2,TRBJ2-2,-,TRBD2,CASSPPRGGPNTGELFF,TGTGCCAGCAGCCCCCCCCGGGGGGGACCGAACACCGGGGAGCTGTTTTTT
TRBV11-2,TRBJ2-7,-,TRBD1,CASSLILDRADEQYF,TGTGCCAGCAGCCTGATCTTAGACAGGGCCGACGAGCAGTACTTC
TRBV5-8,TRBJ2-4,-,-,CASSFRSTGPGIQYF,TGTGCCAGCAGCTTCAGATCCACAGGACCCGGCATTCAGTACTTC